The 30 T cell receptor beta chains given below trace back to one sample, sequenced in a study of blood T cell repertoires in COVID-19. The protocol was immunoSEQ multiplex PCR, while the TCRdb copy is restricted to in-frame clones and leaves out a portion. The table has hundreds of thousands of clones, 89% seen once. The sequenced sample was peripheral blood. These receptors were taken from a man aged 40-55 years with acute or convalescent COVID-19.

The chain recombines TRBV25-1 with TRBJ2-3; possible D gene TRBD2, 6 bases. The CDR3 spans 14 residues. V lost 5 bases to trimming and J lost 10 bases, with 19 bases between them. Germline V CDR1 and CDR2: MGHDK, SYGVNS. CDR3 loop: CASSPLTGAESQYF. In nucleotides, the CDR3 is TGTGCCAGCAGTCCACTGACGGGAGCGGAGTCGCAGTATTTT.

CDR3 amino acids: CASSLEGGQIMNTEAFF. CDR3 DNA sequence: TGCGCCAGCAGCTTGGAGGGCGGGCAGATAATGAACACTGAAGCTTTCTTT. V usage is TRBV5-1 and J usage is TRBJ1-1, with D hard to call. With 0 bases removed from V and 0 bases from J, the gap between germline ends came to 15 bases. The CDR3 has 17 amino acids. In germline, CDR1 is SGHRS, CDR2 YFSETQ.

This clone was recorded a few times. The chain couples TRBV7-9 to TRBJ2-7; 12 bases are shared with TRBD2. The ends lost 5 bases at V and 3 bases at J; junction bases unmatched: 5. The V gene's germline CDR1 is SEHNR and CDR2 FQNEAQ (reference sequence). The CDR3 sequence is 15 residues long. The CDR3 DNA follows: TGTGCCAGCAGCCTGACTAGCGGGAGCGTCTACGAGCAGTACTTC. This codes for CASSLTSGSVYEQYF.

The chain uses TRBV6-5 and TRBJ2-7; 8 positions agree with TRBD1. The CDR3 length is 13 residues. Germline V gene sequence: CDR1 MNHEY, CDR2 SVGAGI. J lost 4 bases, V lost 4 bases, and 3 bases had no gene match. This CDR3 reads CASSWTGRYEQYF. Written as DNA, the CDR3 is TGTGCCAGCAGTTGGACAGGGCGGTACGAGCAGTACTTC.

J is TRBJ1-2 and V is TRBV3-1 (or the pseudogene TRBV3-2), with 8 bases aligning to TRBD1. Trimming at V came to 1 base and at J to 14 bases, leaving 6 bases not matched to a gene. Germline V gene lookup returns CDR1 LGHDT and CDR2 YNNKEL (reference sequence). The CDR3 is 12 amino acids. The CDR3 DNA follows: TGTGCCAGCAGCCAAGCCGACAGGGGATGGACCTTC. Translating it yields CASSQADRGWTF.

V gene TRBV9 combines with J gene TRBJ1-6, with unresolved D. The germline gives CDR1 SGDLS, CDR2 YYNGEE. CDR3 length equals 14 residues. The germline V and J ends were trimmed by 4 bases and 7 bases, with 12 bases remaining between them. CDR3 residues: CASSPVRVNSPLHF. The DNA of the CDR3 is TGTGCCAGCAGCCCGGTGAGGGTAAATTCACCCCTCCACTTT.

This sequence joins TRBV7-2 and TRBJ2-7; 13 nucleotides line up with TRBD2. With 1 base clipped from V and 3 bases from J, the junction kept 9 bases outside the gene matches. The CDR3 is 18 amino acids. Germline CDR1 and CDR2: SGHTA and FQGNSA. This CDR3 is CASSLVTSGGVLNYEQYF. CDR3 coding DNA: TGTGCCAGCAGCTTAGTTACTAGCGGGGGGGTCCTAAACTACGAGCAGTACTTC.

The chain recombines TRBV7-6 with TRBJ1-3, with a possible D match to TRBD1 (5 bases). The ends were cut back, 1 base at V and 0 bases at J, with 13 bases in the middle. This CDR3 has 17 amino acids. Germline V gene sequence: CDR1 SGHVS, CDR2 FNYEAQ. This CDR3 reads CASSLVEGPYSGNTIYF. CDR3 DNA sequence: TGTGCCAGCAGCTTAGTGGAGGGGCCCTACTCTGGAAACACCATATATTTT.

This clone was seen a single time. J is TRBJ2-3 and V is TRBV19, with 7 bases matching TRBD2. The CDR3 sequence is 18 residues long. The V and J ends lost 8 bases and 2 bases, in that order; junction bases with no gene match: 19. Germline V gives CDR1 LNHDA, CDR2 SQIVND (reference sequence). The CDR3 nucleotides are TGTGCCAGTCGATCATTAAGGGAGGGTAGGGGAAACACAGATACGCAGTATTTT. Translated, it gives CASRSLREGRGNTDTQYF.

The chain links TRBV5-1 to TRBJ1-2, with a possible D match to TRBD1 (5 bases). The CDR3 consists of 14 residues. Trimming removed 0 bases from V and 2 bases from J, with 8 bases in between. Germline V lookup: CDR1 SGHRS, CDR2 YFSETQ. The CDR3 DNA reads TGCGCCAGCAGCTTGGGACAGTCAAACTATGGCTACACCTTC. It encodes CASSLGQSNYGYTF.

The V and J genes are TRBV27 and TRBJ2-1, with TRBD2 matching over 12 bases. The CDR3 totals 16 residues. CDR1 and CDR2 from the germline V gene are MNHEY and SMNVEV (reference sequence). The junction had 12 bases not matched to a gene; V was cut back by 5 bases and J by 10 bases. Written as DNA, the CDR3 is TGTGCCAGCAGTCCGACGACTAGCGGGAGAACTTGGGAGCAGTTCTTC. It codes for CASSPTTSGRTWEQFF.

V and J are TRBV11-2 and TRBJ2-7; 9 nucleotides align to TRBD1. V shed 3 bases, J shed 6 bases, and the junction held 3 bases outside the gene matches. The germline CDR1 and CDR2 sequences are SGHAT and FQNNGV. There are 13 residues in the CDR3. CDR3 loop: CASSLGQGTEQYF. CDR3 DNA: TGTGCCAGCAGCTTGGGACAGGGCACCGAGCAGTACTTC.

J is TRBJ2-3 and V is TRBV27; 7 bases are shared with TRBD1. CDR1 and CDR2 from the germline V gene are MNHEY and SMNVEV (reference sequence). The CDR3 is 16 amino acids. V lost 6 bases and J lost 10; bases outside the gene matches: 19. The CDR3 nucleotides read TGTGCCAGCAGCCTCGGCCTCCACCTGAAAACAGGGGCGCAGTATTTT. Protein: CASSLGLHLKTGAQYF.

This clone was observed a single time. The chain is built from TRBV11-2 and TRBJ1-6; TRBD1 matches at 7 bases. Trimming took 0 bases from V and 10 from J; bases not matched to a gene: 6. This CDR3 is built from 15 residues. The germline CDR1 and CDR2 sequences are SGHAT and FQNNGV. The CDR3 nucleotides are TGTGCCAGCAGCTTAGATGGCAGGGGGGAATCACCCCTCCACTTT. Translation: CASSLDGRGESPLHF.

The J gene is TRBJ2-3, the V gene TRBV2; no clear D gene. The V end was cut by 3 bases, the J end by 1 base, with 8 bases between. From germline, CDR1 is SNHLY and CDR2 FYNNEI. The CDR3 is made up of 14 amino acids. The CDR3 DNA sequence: TGTGCCAGCAGTGAGGGCAGCCGCACAGATACGCAGTATTTT. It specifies CASSEGSRTDTQYF.

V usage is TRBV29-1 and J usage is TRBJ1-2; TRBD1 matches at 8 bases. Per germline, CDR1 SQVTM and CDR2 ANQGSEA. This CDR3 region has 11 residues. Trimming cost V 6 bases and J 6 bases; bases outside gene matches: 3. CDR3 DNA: TGCAGCGTGAACAGGGGGGATGGCTACACCTTC. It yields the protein CSVNRGDGYTF.

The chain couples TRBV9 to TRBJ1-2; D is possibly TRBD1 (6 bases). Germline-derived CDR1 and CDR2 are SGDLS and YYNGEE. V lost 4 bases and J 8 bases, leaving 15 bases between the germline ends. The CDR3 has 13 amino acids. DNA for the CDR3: TGTGCCAGCAGCACTACAGGGTCGGAGGGCTACACCTTC. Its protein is CASSTTGSEGYTF.

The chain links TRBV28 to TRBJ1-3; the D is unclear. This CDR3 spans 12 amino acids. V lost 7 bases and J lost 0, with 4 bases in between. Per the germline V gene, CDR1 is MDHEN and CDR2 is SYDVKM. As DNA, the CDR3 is TGTGCCAGCACTGTCTCTGGAAACACCATATATTTT. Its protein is CASTVSGNTIYF.

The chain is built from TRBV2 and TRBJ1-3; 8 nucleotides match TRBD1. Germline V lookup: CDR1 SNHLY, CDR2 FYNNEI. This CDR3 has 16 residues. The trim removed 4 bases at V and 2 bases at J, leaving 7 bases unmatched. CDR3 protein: CASSVNDRGAGNTIYF. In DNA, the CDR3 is TGTGCCAGCAGTGTTAATGACAGGGGAGCTGGAAACACCATATATTTT.

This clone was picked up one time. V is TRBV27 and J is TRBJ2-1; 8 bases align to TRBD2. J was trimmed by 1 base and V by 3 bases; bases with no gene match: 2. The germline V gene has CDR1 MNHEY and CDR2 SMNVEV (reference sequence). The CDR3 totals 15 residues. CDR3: CASSFGGASYNEQFF. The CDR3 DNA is TGTGCCAGCAGTTTCGGGGGGGCATCCTACAATGAGCAGTTCTTC.

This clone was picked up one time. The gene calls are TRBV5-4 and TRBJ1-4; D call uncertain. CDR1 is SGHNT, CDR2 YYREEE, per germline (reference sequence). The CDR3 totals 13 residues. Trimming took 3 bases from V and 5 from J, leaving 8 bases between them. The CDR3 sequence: CASSSGPNEKLFF. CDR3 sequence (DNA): TGTGCCAGCAGCTCTGGGCCAAATGAAAAACTGTTTTTT. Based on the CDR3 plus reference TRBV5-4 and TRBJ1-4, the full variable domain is ETGVTQSPTHLIKTRGQQVTLRCSSQSGHNTVSWYQQALGQGPQFIFQYYREEENGRGNFPPRFSGLQFPNYSSELNVNALELDDSALYLCASSSGPNEKLFFGSGTQLSVL.

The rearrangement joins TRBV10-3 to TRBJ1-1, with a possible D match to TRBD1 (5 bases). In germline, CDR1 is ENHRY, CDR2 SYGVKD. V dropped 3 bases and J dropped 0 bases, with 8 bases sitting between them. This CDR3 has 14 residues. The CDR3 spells CAISEQAMNTEAFF. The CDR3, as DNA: TGTGCCATCAGTGAACAGGCTATGAACACTGAAGCTTTCTTT.

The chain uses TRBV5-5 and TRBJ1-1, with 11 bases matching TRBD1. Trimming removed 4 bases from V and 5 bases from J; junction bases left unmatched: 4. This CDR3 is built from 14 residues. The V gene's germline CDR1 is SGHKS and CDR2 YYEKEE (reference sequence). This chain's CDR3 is CASSRTGGGTEAFF. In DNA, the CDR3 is TGTGCCAGCAGCAGGACAGGGGGCGGGACTGAAGCTTTCTTT. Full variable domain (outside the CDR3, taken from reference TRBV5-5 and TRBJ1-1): DAGVTQSPTHLIKTRGQQVTLRCSPISGHKSVSWYQQVLGQGPQFIFQYYEKEERGRGNFPDRFSARQFPNYSSELNVNALLLGDSALYLCASSRTGGGTEAFFGQGTRLTVV.

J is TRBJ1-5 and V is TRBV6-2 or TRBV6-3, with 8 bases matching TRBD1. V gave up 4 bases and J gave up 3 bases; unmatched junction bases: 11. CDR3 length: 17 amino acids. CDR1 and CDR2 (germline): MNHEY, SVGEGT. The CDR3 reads CASSFRPTGAPNQPQHF. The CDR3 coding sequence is TGTGCCAGCAGTTTTAGGCCGACAGGGGCTCCCAATCAGCCCCAGCATTTT.

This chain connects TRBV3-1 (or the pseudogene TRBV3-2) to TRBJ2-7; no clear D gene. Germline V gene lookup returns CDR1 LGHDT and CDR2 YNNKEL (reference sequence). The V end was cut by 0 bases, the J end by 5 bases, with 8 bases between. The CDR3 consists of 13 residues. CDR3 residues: CASSQDSANEQYF. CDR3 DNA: TGTGCCAGCAGCCAAGATTCAGCGAACGAGCAGTACTTC.

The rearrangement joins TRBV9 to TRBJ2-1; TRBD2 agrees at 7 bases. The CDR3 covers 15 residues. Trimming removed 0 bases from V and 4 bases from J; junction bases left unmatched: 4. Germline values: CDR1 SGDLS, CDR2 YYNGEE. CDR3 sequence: CASSVAGLLYNEQFF. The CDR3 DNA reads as TGTGCCAGCAGCGTAGCGGGACTACTATACAATGAGCAGTTCTTC.

CDR3 in DNA: TGCAGCGTTGAGACAGGGGGAAACACCATATATTTT. Encoded protein: CSVETGGNTIYF. The chain is built from TRBV29-1 and TRBJ1-3, with 7 bases matching TRBD1. The V gene's germline CDR1 is SQVTM and CDR2 ANQGSEA. The CDR3 spans 12 residues. Trimming cost V 3 bases and J 4 bases; bases outside gene matches: 0.

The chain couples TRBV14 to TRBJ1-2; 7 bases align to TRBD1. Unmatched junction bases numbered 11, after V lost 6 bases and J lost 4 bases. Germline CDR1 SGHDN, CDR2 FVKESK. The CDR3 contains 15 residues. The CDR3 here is CASSRTGELIYGYTF. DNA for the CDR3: TGTGCCAGCAGTCGTACAGGGGAATTGATCTATGGCTACACCTTC.

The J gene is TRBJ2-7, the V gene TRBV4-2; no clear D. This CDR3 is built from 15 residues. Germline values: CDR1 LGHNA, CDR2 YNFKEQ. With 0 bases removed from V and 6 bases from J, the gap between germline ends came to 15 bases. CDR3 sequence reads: CASSQERLGVGEQYF. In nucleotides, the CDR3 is TGTGCCAGCAGCCAAGAGCGGTTAGGAGTGGGCGAGCAGTACTTC.

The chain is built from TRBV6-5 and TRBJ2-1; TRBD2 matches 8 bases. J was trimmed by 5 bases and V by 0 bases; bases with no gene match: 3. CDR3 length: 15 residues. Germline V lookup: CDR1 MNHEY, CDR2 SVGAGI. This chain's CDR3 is CASSYSTSAHNEQFF. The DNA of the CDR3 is TGTGCCAGCAGTTACTCGACTAGCGCTCACAATGAGCAGTTCTTC.